This T cell receptor beta chain was found in a study of T cell responses to AZD1222 COVID-19 vaccine. Between the trimmed V and J ends, which lost 4 bases and 2 bases, there was a span of 14 bases. CDR3 size: 14 residues. Germline V CDR1 and CDR2: SQVTM, ANQGSEA. The table came from immunoSEQ multiplex PCR; TCRdb's copy has only in-frame clones and leaves some out. Of 95,000 to 150,000 clones in the sample, roughly nine tenths were seen once. This specimen was peripheral blood, taken on day 0 of AZD1222 vaccination. The receptor was isolated from an adult in good health. The chain joins TRBV29-1 to TRBJ1-2; no clear D. The CDR3 nucleotides read TGCAGCGTTGCAGATCCTTACTTAAACTATGGCTACACCTTC. This translates into CSVADPYLNYGYTF.